These 14 T cell receptor beta chains came from one sample sequenced in a study of T cell responses to AZD1222 COVID-19 vaccine (dated by TCRdb to the early 2020s). The library relied on the immunoSEQ multiplex PCR assay. Held by TCRdb, this immuneACCESS table contains in-frame sequences only and omits some clones. Under half of the omission traces to an unresolved V gene where checked; the cause of the rest is unknown. The sample records some 110,000 clones, around 84% of which are singletons. Roughly 15% of the sample is in the top ten clones. The time point label, as the study defines it: about 28 days (+/-7) after the second vaccine dose. The sample here was peripheral blood, taken 28 days after the second AZD1222 dose. These receptors were collected from an adult who received the AZD1222 COVID-19 vaccine.

This chain uses TRBV12-3 or TRBV12-4 with TRBJ1-1; D ambiguous. Trimming shortened V by 8 bases and J by 3 bases, and 7 bases separated the two germline ends. This CDR3 is built from 11 residues. The CDR3 region is CASGRDTEAFF. The CDR3 coding sequence is TGTGCCAGCGGCCGGGACACTGAAGCTTTCTTT.

This clone was counted once. This chain uses TRBV12-3 or TRBV12-4 with TRBJ1-1; 9 bases line up with TRBD1. The CDR3 length is 13 residues. V shed 5 bases, J shed 12 bases, and the junction held 10 bases outside the gene matches. CDR3 region: CASSEFPGQGPFF. DNA for the CDR3: TGTGCCAGCAGTGAATTCCCGGGACAGGGACCTTTCTTT.

This clone was seen once. V and J are TRBV18 and TRBJ1-1; TRBD1 agrees at 10 bases. The ends lost 4 bases at V and 3 bases at J; junction bases unmatched: 2. The CDR3 has 14 residues. Germline V CDR1 and CDR2: KGHSH, LQKENI. The CDR3 reads CASSRTGGDTEAFF. Written as DNA, the CDR3 is TGTGCCAGCTCACGGACAGGGGGGGACACTGAAGCTTTCTTT.

V is TRBV7-2 and J is TRBJ1-5; TRBD1 is a possible D gene (5 bases). Trimming removed 4 bases from V and 3 bases from J, with 16 bases in between. CDR1 is SGHTA and CDR2 is FQGNSA in the germline V gene. CDR3 length equals 16 residues. CDR3 DNA: TGTGCCAGCAGCTCCCACCCGGGGGGGAACAATCAGCCCCAGCATTTT. It codes for CASSSHPGGNNQPQHF.

This clone was counted once. The chain has TRBV27 and TRBJ2-1; 8 positions agree with TRBD1. The length of the CDR3 is 15 residues. V shed 5 bases, J shed 0 bases, and the junction held 3 bases outside the gene matches. The germline CDR1 and CDR2 sequences are MNHEY and SMNVEV (reference sequence). This CDR3 reads CASSPTGGSYNEQFF. The DNA for the CDR3 is TGTGCCAGCAGTCCAACAGGGGGCTCCTACAATGAGCAGTTCTTC.

The chain recombines TRBV18 with TRBJ1-5; D not certain. Trimming shortened V by 0 bases and J by 8 bases, and 8 bases separated the two germline ends. Germline V lookup: CDR1 KGHSH, CDR2 LQKENI. The CDR3 spans 13 residues. The CDR3 nucleotides are TGTGCCAGCTCACCACCGGTGGGAGAGCCCCAGCATTTT. Its protein product is CASSPPVGEPQHF.

The chain is built from TRBV20-1 and TRBJ1-2, with a possible D match to TRBD1 (5 bases). Germline V CDR1 and CDR2: DFQATT, SNEGSKA (reference sequence). The CDR3 extends over 11 amino acids. The CDR3 is CSPGDNYGYTF. The CDR3 nucleotides are TGCTCCCCGGGGGACAACTATGGCTACACCTTC.

This CDR3 is CASSLPTGGADTQYF. The CDR3 DNA follows: TGTGCCAGCAGCCTCCCCACTGGCGGAGCAGATACGCAGTATTTT. V and J are TRBV5-4 and TRBJ2-3; D remains ambiguous. This CDR3 has 15 amino acids. V lost 4 bases and J lost 4, with 16 bases in between. Germline values: CDR1 SGHNT, CDR2 YYREEE (reference sequence).

CDR3 sequence: CASTEGQHNQPQHF. The CDR3 DNA sequence: TGTGCCAGTACCGAAGGACAGCACAATCAGCCCCAGCATTTT. The genes are TRBV19 and TRBJ1-5, with a possible D match to TRBD1 (6 bases). V was pared by 7 bases and J by 3 bases, with 13 bases between. Germline CDR1 and CDR2: LNHDA and SQIVND (reference sequence). The CDR3 sequence is 14 residues long.

This clone occurred a few times. This chain joins TRBV10-3 and TRBJ2-7; 9 bases fit TRBD1. Germline assignment: CDR1 ENHRY and CDR2 SYGVKD. This CDR3 spans 14 amino acids. J was trimmed by 0 bases and V by 6 bases; bases with no gene match: 3. The CDR3 is CAISLQGASYEQYF. For the CDR3, the DNA is TGTGCCATCAGCCTACAGGGGGCCTCCTACGAGCAGTACTTC.

The chain combines TRBV7-8 with TRBJ2-1, with 7 bases matching TRBD1. Germline loops: CDR1 SGHVS, CDR2 FQNEAQ. V gave up 4 bases and J gave up 2 bases; unmatched junction bases: 11. The CDR3 is 17 residues long. The chain's CDR3 is CASSSLPQTGTYNEQFF. CDR3 coding DNA: TGTGCCAGCAGCTCGCTGCCCCAGACAGGGACCTACAATGAGCAGTTCTTC.

This chain connects TRBV30 to TRBJ1-2, with D maybe TRBD1 (5 bases). Germline V gene lookup returns CDR1 GTSNPN and CDR2 SVGIG (reference sequence). The CDR3 contains 13 residues. Between the trimmed V and J ends, which lost 3 bases and 1 base, there was a span of 9 bases. The CDR3 DNA reads as TGTGCCTGGAGCAAAGGACATAACTATGGCTACACCTTC. The encoded protein is CAWSKGHNYGYTF.

The V gene is TRBV28, the J gene TRBJ2-7; possible D gene TRBD2, 5 bases. Germline V gene lookup returns CDR1 MDHEN and CDR2 SYDVKM. Trimming shortened V by 3 bases and J by 3 bases, and 12 bases separated the two germline ends. The CDR3 consists of 14 residues. This CDR3 reads CASSFPGRDYEQYF. The CDR3 DNA follows: TGTGCCAGCAGTTTCCCCGGACGGGACTACGAGCAGTACTTC.

Of note for this clone: Other DNA sequences in the same sample also yield this CDR3. The chain carries TRBV6-5 and TRBJ1-1; D is perhaps TRBD1 (6 bases). Germline CDR1 reads MNHEY; CDR2 reads SVGAGI. Trimming shortened V by 0 bases and J by 2 bases, and 10 bases separated the two germline ends. The CDR3 runs 15 residues. CDR3: CASSYSARGNTEAFF. For the CDR3, the DNA is TGTGCCAGCAGTTACTCGGCCAGGGGTAACACTGAAGCTTTCTTT.